The rows below give T cell receptor beta chains drawn from one sample of a study of graft-versus-host responses after intestinal transplantation. Sequencing used immunoSEQ multiplex PCR; TCRdb keeps in-frame clones, though not all of them. The sample gives around 26,000 clones, about four fifths of which show up once; just over 0.9% is in the top ten. The antigens for these receptors are not known. This material consisted of unstimulated CD8+ T cells sorted from spleen or lymph node cells, taken before transplant. These receptors originate from a human donor who was the organ donor for an intestinal transplant. The CDR3 runs from the conserved cysteine through the conserved F or W. The D gene is left open where the match is weak. Clone size is stated in some rows and not others, as once, few, many or a class when expanded.

V: TRBV13
J: TRBJ2-7
D: NA
size: NA
DNA: TGTGCCAGCAGCCAGGGCCCAAACTCCTACGAGCAGTACTTC
CDR3: CASSQGPNSYEQYF

V: TRBV11-2
J: TRBJ2-5
D: NA
size: NA
DNA: TGTGCCAGCAGCTTAGAGACCCAGTACTTC
CDR3: CASSLETQYF

V: TRBV4-1
J: TRBJ2-1
D: TRBD2
size: NA
DNA: TGCGCCAGCAGCCAAGTATGGGGACTATCCTACAATGAGCAGTTCTTC
CDR3: CASSQVWGLSYNEQFF

V: TRBV13
J: TRBJ1-2
D: TRBD1
size: NA
DNA: TGTGCCAGCAGCCTCGGGACAGCCGACGGCTACACCTTC
CDR3: CASSLGTADGYTF

V: TRBV4-1
J: TRBJ2-7
D: NA
size: NA
DNA: TGCGCCAGCAGCCAAGTTGCGGTGGCTACCTACGAGCAGTACTTC
CDR3: CASSQVAVATYEQYF

V: TRBV13
J: TRBJ1-4
D: NA
size: NA
DNA: TGTGCCAGCAGCTTCAGGGCGTCTAATGAAAAACTGTTTTTT
CDR3: CASSFRASNEKLFF

V: TRBV6-1
J: TRBJ2-3
D: NA
size: NA
DNA: TGTGCCAGCAGTGATATGGGGGGTCGCACAGATACGCAGTATTTT
CDR3: CASSDMGGRTDTQYF

V: TRBV5-1
J: TRBJ2-7
D: NA
size: NA
DNA: TGCGCCAGCGGGGGGTACTCCTACGAGCAGTACTTC
CDR3: CASGGYSYEQYF

V: TRBV29-1
J: TRBJ2-3
D: NA
size: NA
DNA: TGCAGCGTTGTGGGCCATAGCACAGATACGCAGTATTTT
CDR3: CSVVGHSTDTQYF

V: TRBV6-6
J: TRBJ2-7
D: NA
size: NA
DNA: TGTGCCAGCAGTTACTCGAGTGAGCAGTACTTC
CDR3: CASSYSSEQYF

V: TRBV4-1
J: TRBJ1-1
D: TRBD1
size: NA
DNA: TGCGCCAGCAGCCAAGGACAGGGGGCTGAGGTGAACACTGAAGCTTTCTTT
CDR3: CASSQGQGAEVNTEAFF

V: TRBV5-6
J: TRBJ2-7
D: TRBD2
size: NA
DNA: TGTGCCAGCAGCCTCGGGAGCGGGACCGAGCAGTACTTC
CDR3: CASSLGSGTEQYF

V: TRBV19
J: TRBJ1-5
D: TRBD1
size: NA
DNA: TGTGCCAGTAGTATGATTTGGAGGGGGCGACGCAATCAGCCCCAGCATTTT
CDR3: CASSMIWRGRRNQPQHF

V: TRBV5-1
J: TRBJ2-1
D: TRBD2
size: NA
DNA: TGCGCCAGCAGCCAGGGACTAGCGGGAGATAATGAGCAGTTCTTC
CDR3: CASSQGLAGDNEQFF

V: TRBV7-9
J: TRBJ2-7
D: TRBD2
size: NA
DNA: TGTGCCAGCAGCTTCGGGACTAGCGGGATTAGCTCCTACGAGCAGTACTTC
CDR3: CASSFGTSGISSYEQYF

V: TRBV4-3
J: TRBJ2-7
D: NA
size: NA
DNA: TGCGCCAGCAGCCAAGAAGTGGGTAGCTACGAGCAGTACTTC
CDR3: CASSQEVGSYEQYF

V: TRBV19
J: TRBJ2-7
D: TRBD2
size: NA
DNA: TGTGCCAGTAGTTGGACTAGCGGGAGCATCCTGGGAGAGCAGTACTTC
CDR3: CASSWTSGSILGEQYF

V: TRBV7-9
J: TRBJ2-3
D: TRBD2
size: NA
DNA: TGTGCCAGCAGTCCTAACCGGGGGGGCGCAGCAGATACGCAGTATTTT
CDR3: CASSPNRGGAADTQYF

V: TRBV14
J: TRBJ1-3
D: NA
size: NA
DNA: TGTGCCAGCAGCCAAGTAGGCGGCGTCTCTGGAAACACCATATATTTT
CDR3: CASSQVGGVSGNTIYF

V: TRBV9
J: TRBJ2-2
D: TRBD2
size: NA
DNA: TGTGCCAGCAGCGAGGAAGCGCGGGGGGCGAACACCGGGGAGCTGTTTTTT
CDR3: CASSEEARGANTGELFF

V: TRBV5-1
J: TRBJ2-6
D: TRBD2
size: NA
DNA: TGCGCCAGCAGCCGAACCCTAGCGGGGGGTCTATCTGGGGCCAACGTCCTGACTTTC
CDR3: CASSRTLAGGLSGANVLTF

V: TRBV5-4
J: TRBJ2-5
D: NA
size: NA
DNA: TGTGCCAGCAGCTTCCGGGGCCTTGAGGAGACCCAGTACTTC
CDR3: CASSFRGLEETQYF

V: TRBV6-5
J: TRBJ1-1
D: NA
size: few
DNA: TGTGCCAGCAGTTACGGGGGGCCGAGGACTGAAGCTTTCTTT
CDR3: CASSYGGPRTEAFF

V: TRBV4-1
J: TRBJ2-7
D: NA
size: NA
DNA: TGCGCCAGCAGCCAAGCCCCAGGTCAGGGGCAGTACTTC
CDR3: CASSQAPGQGQYF